Listed below are T cell receptor beta chains from one sample, sequenced in a study of blood T cell repertoires in COVID-19. Produced via immunoSEQ multiplex PCR; TCRdb's table is partial and in-frame only. The profile shows some 270,000 clones, approximately 89% of them singletons. The sequencing input was PBMCs or T cells enriched from blood (not recorded which). The receptors were sampled from a woman aged 40-49 years who had been exposed to COVID-19. Each CDR3 is given with its conserved first and last residue. D genes are given only for firm matches. Size values are once, few and many counts, or a class for expanded clones, and some rows have none.

.	TRBJ2-2	.	TRBV6-2/TRBV6-3	CASSRESYTGELFF	TGTGCCAGCAGTCGAGAGAGTTACACCGGGGAGCTGTTTTTT
.	TRBJ2-1	.	TRBV7-9	CASSLGEGRGYEQFF	TGTGCCAGCAGCTTAGGCGAAGGCAGGGGATATGAGCAGTTCTTC
TRBD1	TRBJ1-2	.	TRBV5-1	CASSRGTGVNYGYTF	TGTGCCAGCAGCCGGGGGACAGGCGTTAACTATGGCTACACCTTC
TRBD2	TRBJ2-2	.	TRBV5-1	CASNRPGGTGELFF	TGCGCCAGCAACAGACCGGGGGGCACCGGGGAGCTGTTTTTT
.	TRBJ2-1	.	TRBV4-3	CASSHPKGNEQFF	TGCGCCAGCAGCCATCCCAAGGGGAATGAGCAGTTCTTC
.	TRBJ1-2	few	TRBV21-1	CASSPRDCSYTF	TGTGCCAGCAGCCCCCGGGACTGCAGCTACACCTTC
.	TRBJ1-1	.	TRBV21-1	CASPATPGENTEAFF	TGTGCCAGCCCAGCAACCCCAGGGGAGAACACTGAAGCTTTCTTT
TRBD2	TRBJ2-1	.	TRBV12-5	CASGLTSGRRSYNEQFF	TGTGCTAGTGGTTTGACTAGCGGGAGACGCTCCTACAATGAGCAGTTCTTC
.	TRBJ2-3	.	TRBV23-1	CAYREDTQYF	TGCGCCTACAGGGAGGATACGCAGTATTTT
TRBD1	TRBJ1-1	.	TRBV7-9	CASSYTGGEAEAFF	TGTGCCAGCAGCTACACAGGGGGCGAGGCTGAAGCTTTCTTT
TRBD2	TRBJ2-1	.	TRBV7-2	CASRRSGRAIYNEQFF	TGTGCCAGCAGGCGTAGCGGGAGGGCCATCTACAATGAGCAGTTCTTC
.	TRBJ2-7	.	TRBV7-2	CASSLASGTPYEQYF	TGTGCCAGCAGCTTAGCGTCGGGAACTCCCTACGAGCAGTACTTC
.	TRBJ2-2	.	TRBV27	CASNKHPANTGELFF	TGTGCCAGCAATAAACACCCCGCGAACACCGGGGAGCTGTTTTTT
TRBD1	TRBJ1-3	once	TRBV2	CASIPDRGTGNTIYF	TGTGCCAGCATCCCCGACAGGGGAACTGGAAACACCATATATTTT
.	TRBJ1-1	.	TRBV19	CASMDGRTEAFF	TGTGCCAGTATGGACGGGAGGACTGAAGCTTTCTTT
.	TRBJ2-1	.	TRBV27	CASSFPDRYNEQFF	TGTGCCAGCAGCTTTCCTGACAGATACAATGAGCAGTTCTTC
.	TRBJ2-7	.	TRBV6-5	CASMENAGSTYEQYF	TGTGCCAGCATGGAAAACGCGGGGTCCACCTACGAGCAGTACTTC
.	TRBJ2-2	.	TRBV7-2	CASSLGRGPNTGELFF	TGTGCCAGCAGCTTAGGGCGGGGTCCGAACACCGGGGAGCTGTTTTTT
.	TRBJ1-2	once	TRBV6-1	CASSEQGFGYTF	TGTGCCAGCAGTGAACAGGGGTTTGGCTACACCTTC
TRBD2	TRBJ2-5	few	TRBV2	CASTREGRVETQYF	TGTGCCAGTACACGGGAGGGCCGGGTAGAGACCCAGTACTTC
TRBD1	TRBJ2-1	.	TRBV11-3	CASSLGDRGGNEQFF	TGTGCCAGCAGCTTAGGGGACAGGGGTGGCAATGAGCAGTTCTTC
TRBD1	TRBJ1-5	.	TRBV12-3/TRBV12-4	CATRTGLGQPQHF	TGTGCCACCAGGACAGGGCTCGGTCAGCCCCAGCATTTT
.	TRBJ1-6	.	TRBV4-3	CASSQVANSYYNSPLHF	TGCGCCAGCAGCCAAGTTGCCAACAGCTACTATAATTCACCCCTCCACTTT